This record looks at one T cell receptor beta chain sequence and its context. Its specificity is unknown. Assay: immunoSEQ multiplex PCR; the TCRdb copy retains only in-frame clones and omits some. There are some 150,000 clones in the sample; 90% to 95% occur only once, and 0.6% to 0.8% lies in the top ten. This sample is drawn from a study of cytomegalovirus exposure and HLA in healthy donors. Study summary: Both the approximately 130 validation repertoires and the approximately 700 first-cohort repertoires used the same platform, as reported by a later analysis.

Study-level findings and limits: Reportedly, diagnosis of cytomegalovirus status by the classifier showed high specificity and sensitivity. Usually a TCR sequence was rare, but some public TCRs were found in many donors. Subsequent analysis revealed that first-cohort TCR clusters tended to co-occur in the 120 or so validation repertoires.

This clonotype originated in a man younger than 35 in good health and CMV-seronegative. What was sequenced was PBMCs.

CDR3 in DNA: TGCGCCAGCAGTGACGGGGGGTTACTGCAGCCCCAGCATTTT. Translation gives CASSDGGLLQPQHF. This chain joins TRBV10-2 and TRBJ1-5, with D maybe TRBD1 (5 bases). The ends were cut back, 3 bases at V and 7 bases at J, with 13 bases in the middle. The V gene's germline CDR1 is WSHSY and CDR2 SAAADI. The CDR3 consists of 14 residues.